Listed here are 27 T cell receptor beta chains from one sample, sequenced in a study of CD8 T cells in Susac syndrome. RNA was extracted with the RNeasy kit, and a quantity of roughly 0.45 to 1 ug was reverse transcribed using random hexamers. TCRdb re-derived calls from the immunoSEQ multiplex PCR reads in MiXCR, one entry per CDR3 protein. The sample lists some 450,000 distinct CDR3 sequences; 85% to 90% were seen once. What was sequenced was CD8+ T cells from PBMCs. The receptors were sampled from a human donor with multiple sclerosis.

The chain recombines TRBV28 with TRBJ1-1; D gene unclear. Germline values: CDR1 MDHEN, CDR2 SYDVKM. The CDR3 sequence is 18 residues long. The V end was cut by 7 bases, the J end by 0 bases, with 24 bases between. The CDR3 DNA is TGTGCCAGCACTCTATACCTTTCAGACATAGGGTTGAACACTGAAGCTTTCTTT. Amino acids: CASTLYLSDIGLNTEAFF.

About this clonotype itself: At one boundary the junction diverges from the germline segment, which might be a read error. V is TRBV4-1 and J is TRBJ2-2; 9 bases are a match to TRBD1. The CDR3 loop spans 16 amino acids. Germline V gene data show CDR1 as MGHRA and CDR2 as YSYEKL. Written as DNA, the CDR3 is TGCACCAGCAGCTCCACAGGGGGCCGGGTCCCCGGGGAGCTGTTTTTT. It translates to CTSSSTGGRVPGELFF.

V usage is TRBV6-6 and J usage is TRBJ1-1, with D uncertain. V shed 7 bases and J shed 5 bases, with 8 bases lying between them. Germline lookup yields CDR1 MNHNY and CDR2 SVGAGI (reference sequence). The CDR3 extends over 11 amino acids. CDR3: CASISGTEAFF. For the CDR3, the DNA is TGTGCCAGCATCTCCGGGACTGAAGCTTTCTTT.

J is TRBJ2-1 and V is TRBV7-6; 12 bases match TRBD1. V lost 6 bases, J lost 7 bases, and 13 bases stayed unmatched. Per germline, CDR1 SGHVS and CDR2 FNYEAQ. CDR3 length: 17 residues. CDR3 sequence: CASRRATGTGGWNEQFF. The CDR3 region has the DNA TGTGCCAGCAGACGAGCAACCGGGACAGGGGGCTGGAATGAGCAGTTCTTC.

The V and J genes are TRBV7-8 and TRBJ2-2, with a weak D call TRBD2 (7 bases). The CDR3 runs 17 residues. CDR1 and CDR2 (germline): SGHVS, FQNEAQ. V dropped 1 base and J dropped 0 bases, with 12 bases sitting between them. CDR3 sequence: CASSLEGEGPNTGELFF. CDR3 sequence (DNA): TGTGCCAGCAGCTTAGAGGGGGAGGGACCGAACACCGGGGAGCTGTTTTTT.

Written as DNA, the CDR3 is TGTGCCAGCACCCCACTGGGCAGGTCCTACGAGCAGTACTTC. Encoded protein: CASTPLGRSYEQYF. The gene calls are TRBV7-9 and TRBJ2-7, with unresolved D. The CDR3 runs to 14 residues. Germline assignment: CDR1 SEHNR and CDR2 FQNEAQ (reference sequence). V was shortened by 7 bases and J by 1 base, with 14 bases between the two germline ends.

The V and J genes are TRBV5-1 and TRBJ1-1, with D possibly being TRBD1 (6 bases). Trimming took off 4 bases at V and 0 bases at J, with 13 bases between the two ends. Germline V gives CDR1 SGHRS, CDR2 YFSETQ. CDR3 length equals 15 residues. The CDR3 region is CASSHGQSMNTEAFF. CDR3 nucleotides: TGCGCCAGCAGCCACGGACAGAGCATGAACACTGAAGCTTTCTTT.

Note on this clonotype: At one boundary the junction diverges from the germline segment, which might be a read error. The genes are TRBV5-1 and TRBJ2-3; D gene unclear. In germline, CDR1 is SGHRS, CDR2 YFSETQ. This CDR3 comprises 16 residues. CDR3 DNA: TGCGCCAGCAGCTTGGGCCTTGGCAGCCTCACAAATACGCAGTATTTT. It specifies CASSLGLGSLTNTQYF.

V gene TRBV20-1 combines with J gene TRBJ2-7; 7 bases are shared with TRBD1. The germline gives CDR1 DFQATT, CDR2 SNEGSKA (reference sequence). With V trimmed by 6 bases and J by 0 bases, 8 bases remained unmatched. This CDR3 region has 14 residues. CDR3 coding DNA: TGCAGTGCCAAAGCGACAGGGACCTCCTACGAGCAGTACTTC. It yields the protein CSAKATGTSYEQYF.

The genes are TRBV2 and TRBJ2-3, with D perhaps TRBD2 (6 bases). Trimming left V 3 bases short and J 0 bases short, with 10 bases between. From germline, CDR1 is SNHLY and CDR2 FYNNEI. The CDR3 covers 15 residues. The CDR3 nucleotides are TGTGCCAGCAGTGACGTGGGAGGTAGCACAGATACGCAGTATTTT. Its translation: CASSDVGGSTDTQYF.

This clonotype was seen only once. This chain joins TRBV4-1 and TRBJ1-2, with unresolved D. The CDR3 has 15 residues. Trimming shortened V by 4 bases and J by 2 bases, and 14 bases separated the two germline ends. Per the germline V gene, CDR1 is MGHRA and CDR2 is YSYEKL. The CDR3 nucleotides are TGCGCCAGCAGCCCCCGGGTGCCTTTCAACTATGGCTACACCTTC. It specifies CASSPRVPFNYGYTF.

The rearrangement joins TRBV7-2 to TRBJ2-5, with D tentatively TRBD2 (6 bases). Between the trimmed V and J ends, which lost 8 bases and 5 bases, there was a span of 15 bases. Germline values: CDR1 SGHTA, CDR2 FQGNSA. The CDR3 length is 13 residues. CDR3 in amino acids: CASLGLPAETQYF. CDR3 sequence (DNA): TGTGCCAGCCTGGGACTGCCCGCGGAGACCCAGTACTTC. Full variable domain (missing parts from reference TRBV7-2 and TRBJ2-5): GAGVSQSPSNKVTEKGKDVELRCDPISGHTALYWYRQSLGQGLEFLIYFQGNSAPDKSGLPSDRFSAERTGGSVSTLTIQRTQQEDSAVYLCASLGLPAETQYFGPGTRLLVL.

This clonotype was picked up one time. This chain connects TRBV25-1 to TRBJ2-3; D might be TRBD1 (6 bases). The CDR3 spans 13 residues. Germline loops: CDR1 MGHDK, CDR2 SYGVNS. Trimming took off 4 bases at V and 3 bases at J, with 8 bases between the two ends. CDR3 loop: CASSARGTDTQYF. The CDR3 DNA reads TGTGCCAGCAGTGCCAGGGGAACAGATACGCAGTATTTT.

CDR3 sequence reads: CASSQLQGVMNTEAFF. As DNA, the CDR3 is TGCGCCAGCAGCCAGTTACAGGGGGTCATGAACACTGAAGCTTTCTTT. The gene calls are TRBV4-1 and TRBJ1-1, with 8 bases matching TRBD1. This CDR3 is 16 amino acids long. Trimming at V came to 3 bases and at J to 0 bases, leaving 6 bases not matched to a gene. Germline CDR1 reads MGHRA; CDR2 reads YSYEKL.

V usage is TRBV27 and J usage is TRBJ2-1, with D unclear. V was shortened by 0 bases and J by 8 bases, with 5 bases between the two germline ends. The CDR3 is made up of 12 amino acids. The germline V gene encodes CDR1 MNHEY and CDR2 SMNVEV (reference sequence). CDR3 residues: CASSLSGDEQFF. Here the CDR3 DNA reads TGTGCCAGCAGTTTATCGGGCGATGAGCAGTTCTTC.

The chain is built from TRBV5-6 and TRBJ2-7; 7 nucleotides match TRBD2. The CDR3 covers 12 residues. V lost 4 bases to trimming and J lost 6 bases; unmatched junction nucleotides: 4. Germline CDR1 SGHDT, CDR2 YYEEEE. CDR3 bases: TGTGCCAGCAGCGGGGGGGTCTTCGAGCAGTACTTC. Translated, it gives CASSGGVFEQYF.

The chain employs TRBV4-1 and TRBJ1-5; D gene unclear. Germline V CDR1 and CDR2: MGHRA, YSYEKL. Trimming took 4 bases from V and 3 from J, leaving 19 bases between them. The CDR3 length is 17 residues. For the CDR3, the DNA is TGCGCCAGCAGCCTAACTAGCGAGGCCGACCACAATCAGCCCCAGCATTTT. As protein: CASSLTSEADHNQPQHF.

This clonotype was seen just once. J is TRBJ2-2 and V is TRBV10-3; D may be TRBD1 (6 bases). This CDR3 has 13 amino acids. The V end lost 8 bases, the J end lost 4 bases, and 11 bases lay between the germline ends. In germline, CDR1 is ENHRY, CDR2 SYGVKD. CDR3 amino acids: CAIPGHATGELFF. CDR3 nucleotides: TGTGCCATCCCGGGACATGCCACCGGGGAGCTGTTTTTT.

The V and J genes are TRBV2 and TRBJ2-1; TRBD1 aligns across 9 bases. This CDR3 has 16 amino acids. The germline V gene encodes CDR1 SNHLY and CDR2 FYNNEI. V lost 3 bases and J lost 6; bases outside the gene matches: 9. The CDR3, as DNA: TGTGCCAGCAGTGATTACGACAGGGGGGAATTCAATGAGCAGTTCTTC. Amino acids: CASSDYDRGEFNEQFF.

The genes are TRBV6-6 and TRBJ2-3; D is unresolved. Germline V lookup: CDR1 MNHNY, CDR2 SVGAGI (reference sequence). V lost 8 bases and J 2 bases, leaving 17 bases between the germline ends. The CDR3 covers 15 residues. CDR3 coding DNA: TGTGCCAGCGGGGTATCCCGGACGGACACAGATACGCAGTATTTT. Protein: CASGVSRTDTDTQYF.

V gene TRBV5-1 combines with J gene TRBJ2-1; D gene ambiguous. Between the trimmed V and J ends, which lost 7 bases and 10 bases, there was a span of 12 bases. Per germline, CDR1 SGHRS and CDR2 YFSETQ. The CDR3 contains 11 residues. The DNA for the CDR3 is TGCGCCAGCCTACTGGGGAACGAGCAGTTCTTC. Its translation: CASLLGNEQFF.

The gene calls are TRBV7-2 and TRBJ1-5; the D is unclear. Germline loops: CDR1 SGHTA, CDR2 FQGNSA. Deletions cut 5 bases from V and 0 bases from J, with 17 bases between. The CDR3 has 17 amino acids. DNA for the CDR3: TGTGCCAGCAGCCAAACTAGTCCGGTATATAGCAATCAGCCCCAGCATTTT. Amino acid sequence: CASSQTSPVYSNQPQHF.

This chain uses TRBV18 with TRBJ1-2, with D possibly matching TRBD1 (5 bases). CDR1 is KGHSH, CDR2 LQKENI, per germline. The V end lost 1 base, the J end lost 5 bases, and 14 bases lay between the germline ends. The CDR3 contains 15 residues. This CDR3 is CASSPRYRSGYGYTF. CDR3 DNA sequence: TGTGCCAGCTCACCACGGTACAGGTCGGGGTATGGCTACACCTTC.

V is TRBV30 and J is TRBJ2-5; tentatively, D is TRBD1 (5 bases). V lost 4 bases and J lost 0, with 12 bases in between. CDR3 size: 14 residues. Germline V gene data show CDR1 as GTSNPN and CDR2 as SVGIG (reference sequence). As DNA, the CDR3 is TGTGCCTGGACCAGACAGAGATACCAAGAGACCCAGTACTTC. Amino acid sequence: CAWTRQRYQETQYF.

The chain employs TRBV6-6 and TRBJ2-7; no firm D call. The germline V and J ends were trimmed by 2 bases and 0 bases, with 5 bases remaining between them. Germline V gene data show CDR1 as MNHNY and CDR2 as SVGAGI (reference sequence). The CDR3 extends over 13 amino acids. For the CDR3, the DNA is TGTGCCAGCAGTTACAGGCACTCCTACGAGCAGTACTTC. This gives the protein CASSYRHSYEQYF.

This clonotype was observed once. This CDR3 reads CATSRGRQNYEQYF. In DNA form, the CDR3 reads TGTGCCACCAGCAGAGGCCGACAGAACTACGAGCAGTACTTC. V is TRBV15 and J is TRBJ2-7; D possibly corresponds to TRBD1 (5 bases). The CDR3 runs 14 residues. Trimming took 1 base from V and 3 from J, leaving 10 bases between them. Germline V gene sequence: CDR1 LNHNV, CDR2 YYDKDF (reference sequence). Full variable domain (outside the CDR3, taken from reference TRBV15 and TRBJ2-7): DAMVIQNPRYQVTQFGKPVTLSCSQTLNHNVMYWYQQKSSQAPKLLFHYYDKDFNNEADTPDNFQSRRPNTSFCFLDIRSPGLGDTAMYLCATSRGRQNYEQYFGPGTRLTVT.

This clonotype was observed a handful of times. The chain joins TRBV6-1 to TRBJ1-5; no definite D call. The CDR3 is 16 amino acids. Trimming stripped 6 bases from V and 3 bases from J, with 18 bases between. Germline CDR1 and CDR2: MNHNS and SASEGT. The DNA for the CDR3 is TGTGCCAGCAGGGACGGGTCTGTGAGTGACAATCAGCCCCAGCATTTT. The encoded protein is CASRDGSVSDNQPQHF.